This T cell receptor beta chain was identified during a study of cytomegalovirus exposure and HLA in healthy donors. Study-wide points: In a later analysis, a missense DCLRE1C variant was linked to TCR beta V- and J-gene trimming.

The PCR had 60 Vbeta and 13 Jbeta primers. The table came from immunoSEQ multiplex PCR; TCRdb's copy has only in-frame clones and leaves some out. The table includes about 180,000 clones, around 77% detected once. V gave up 4 bases and J gave up 4 bases, with 14 bases separating them. CDR3 length: 14 residues. Germline assignment: CDR1 SGHRS and CDR2 YFSETQ. As regards this clone: The antigen remains undetermined.

Donors had nominal health at sampling but likely had unrecorded immune exposures. Source material: PBMCs. The V gene is TRBV5-1, the J gene TRBJ1-2; D might be TRBD1 (5 bases). The TCR was taken from a man aged 55 to 70 in good health and CMV-seronegative. The chain's CDR3 is CASSPEGSSYGYTF. The DNA for the CDR3 is TGCGCCAGCAGCCCGGAGGGGTCCTCCTATGGCTACACCTTC.